The present T cell receptor (beta chain) was sequenced within a study of shared clonotypes between healthy human individuals. On this clone: Its cognate antigen is unknown.

General observations from the study: Lower generation probabilities were found for non-shared clonotypes than for those shared by all four donors.

The CDR3 runs 15 residues. Trimming pared 3 bases from V and 3 bases from J, leaving 16 bases between. Germline V CDR1 and CDR2: SGDLS, YYNGEE. Sorted subsets were amplified in replicate PCRs using about 210 ng DNA, approximately 30,000 T cell genomes. Here immunoSEQ multiplex PCR was the method, and the copy in TCRdb shows in-frame clones only, minus some. The sample yields more than 2,000,000 clones, more than 90% seen once. The specimen sequenced was naive CD4+ T cells sorted from blood. The subset was: CD45RA+ positively selected. The gene calls are TRBV9 and TRBJ2-7; D is perhaps TRBD1 (6 bases). The TCR originated in a man aged 18 to 29 in good health. The CDR3 region has the DNA TGTGCCAGCAGCGGAGGGGCAGGGGAAAACTACGAGCAGTACTTC. This translates into CASSGGAGENYEQYF.